This T cell receptor beta chain was sequenced in a study of shared clonotypes between healthy human individuals. Study background: A couple of women and three men aged 18 to 49 made up the donors.

The study, taken as a whole, reports: Generally, naive subsets came out with larger estimated richness than memory subsets.

Sorted-subset replicate PCRs used 200 ng DNA, around 31,000 T cell genomes. Per the original data handling: Owing to the provision of junction-only sequences devoid of quality scores by immunoSEQ, filtering differed. Only in-frame clones appear in the TCRdb table, and some are missing; sequencing was by immunoSEQ multiplex PCR. From that table come the V and J calls and clone size; the DNA was used to work out D and trimming. Among 1,400,000 or so clones listed, 98% to 99% were seen once. About this clone itself: The antigen is undetermined.

The germline V gene has CDR1 MNHNS and CDR2 SASEGT. This CDR3 contains 16 residues. The germline V and J ends were trimmed by 5 bases and 0 bases, with 16 bases remaining between them. The chain has TRBV6-1 and TRBJ2-5; D possibly matches TRBD1 or TRBD2 (5 bases each). This TCR was recovered from a man aged 25-40 years in good health. Input material: naive CD4+ T cells sorted from blood. The subset is: CD45RA+ positively selected. CDR3 sequence (DNA): TGTGCCAGCAGTAAAGGGACCCCTACGTACCAAGAGACCCAGTACTTC. Translated, it gives CASSKGTPTYQETQYF.